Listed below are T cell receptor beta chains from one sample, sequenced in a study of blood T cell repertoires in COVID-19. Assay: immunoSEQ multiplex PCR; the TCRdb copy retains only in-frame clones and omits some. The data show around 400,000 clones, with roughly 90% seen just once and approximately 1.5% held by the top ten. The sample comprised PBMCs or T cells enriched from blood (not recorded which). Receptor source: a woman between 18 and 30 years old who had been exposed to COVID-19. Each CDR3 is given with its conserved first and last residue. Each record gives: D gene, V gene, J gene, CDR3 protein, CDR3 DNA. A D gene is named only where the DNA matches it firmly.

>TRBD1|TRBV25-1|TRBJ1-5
CASSGDRRHGQPQHF
TGTGCCAGCAGCGGGGACAGGAGGCACGGTCAGCCCCAGCATTTT
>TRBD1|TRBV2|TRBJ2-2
CASSQGTGGSGELFF
TGTGCCAGCAGCCAAGGGACAGGGGGCTCCGGGGAGCTGTTTTTT
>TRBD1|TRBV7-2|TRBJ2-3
CASSSRGGTGGRDTQYF
TGTGCCAGCAGCTCCCGGGGTGGGACAGGGGGCAGAGATACGCAGTATTTT
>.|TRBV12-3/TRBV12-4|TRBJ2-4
CASGAGLNIQYF
TGTGCCAGCGGGGCCGGGCTTAACATTCAGTACTTC
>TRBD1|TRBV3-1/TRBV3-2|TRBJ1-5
CASSQSTGINQPQHF
TGTGCCAGCAGCCAATCGACAGGGATCAATCAGCCCCAGCATTTT
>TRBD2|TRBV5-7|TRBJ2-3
CASSAGLAGLRDTQYF
TGTGCCAGCAGCGCCGGACTAGCGGGCCTCAGGGATACGCAGTATTTT
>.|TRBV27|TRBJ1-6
CASRSETGPDNSPLHF
TGTGCCAGCAGGAGCGAAACAGGGCCGGATAATTCACCCCTCCACTTT
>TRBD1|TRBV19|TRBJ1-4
CASSRRGPANEKLFF
TGTGCCAGTAGTCGGAGGGGGCCGGCTAATGAAAAACTGTTTTTT
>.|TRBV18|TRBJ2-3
CASSPLASTDTQYF
TGTGCCAGCTCACCACTAGCGAGCACAGATACGCAGTATTTT
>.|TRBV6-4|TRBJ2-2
CASSDSPGFTGELFF
TGTGCCAGCAGTGACTCGCCAGGGTTCACCGGGGAGCTGTTTTTT
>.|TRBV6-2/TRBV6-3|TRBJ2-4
CASSLPGNIQYF
TGTGCCAGCAGTTTACCGGGGAACATTCAGTACTTC
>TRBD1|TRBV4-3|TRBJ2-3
CASSLDRGAGTDTQYF
TGCGCCAGCAGCTTAGACAGGGGGGCCGGCACAGATACGCAGTATTTT
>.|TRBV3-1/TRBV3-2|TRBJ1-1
CASSRTERNTEAFF
TGTGCCAGCAGCCGGACAGAAAGGAACACTGAAGCTTTCTTT
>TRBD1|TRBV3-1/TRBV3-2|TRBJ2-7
CASSRGQGYEQYF
TGTGCCAGCAGCCGCGGACAGGGCTACGAGCAGTACTTC
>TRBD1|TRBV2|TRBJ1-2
CASSEDPGQGDGYTF
TGTGCCAGCAGTGAAGACCCCGGACAGGGGGATGGCTACACCTTC